This T cell receptor (beta chain) emerged from a study of CD8+CD57+ T cells in acquired aplastic anemia. Study background: The mean DNA yield obtained from sorted CD4+ and CD8+ cells came to about 3 ug.

Study-wide points: Simpson's diversity of CD8+ cells was not significantly different in patients compared with controls.

The CDR3 runs to 15 residues. V was pared by 5 bases and J by 4 bases, with 15 bases between. The V gene's germline CDR1 is MNHEY and CDR2 SVGAGI. This clonotype was seen repeatedly, ten times or more. Its target is not known. Profiles of TCR beta VDJ and CDR3 were generated from a genomic DNA template. TCRdb used MiXCR to reprocess the reads, holding one entry per CDR3 protein. This table has some 290,000 distinct CDR3 sequences, 56% appearing once. The source is a human donor with severe aplastic anemia or a healthy control (not recorded which). Sequenced material: sorted CD4+, CD8+, or CD8+CD57+ T cells (not recorded which) from PBMCs. The rearrangement links TRBV6-5 to TRBJ1-3; D might be TRBD1 (5 bases). For the CDR3, the DNA is TGTGCCAGCAGTAGGGTCCGGGGGAACGGAAACACCATATATTTT. Its translation: CASSRVRGNGNTIYF.